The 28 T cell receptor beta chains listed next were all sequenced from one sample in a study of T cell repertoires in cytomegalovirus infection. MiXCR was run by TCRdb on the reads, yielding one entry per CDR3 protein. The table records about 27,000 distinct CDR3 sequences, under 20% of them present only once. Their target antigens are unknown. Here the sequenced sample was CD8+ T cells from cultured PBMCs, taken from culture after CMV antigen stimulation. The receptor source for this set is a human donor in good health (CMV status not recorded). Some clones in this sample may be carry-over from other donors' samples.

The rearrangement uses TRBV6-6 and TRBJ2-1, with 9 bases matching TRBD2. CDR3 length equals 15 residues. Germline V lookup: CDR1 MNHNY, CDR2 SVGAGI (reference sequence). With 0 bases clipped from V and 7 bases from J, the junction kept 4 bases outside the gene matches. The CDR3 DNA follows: TGTGCCAGCAGTTACTCGAGTACTAGCGGGAATGAGCAGTTCTTC. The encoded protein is CASSYSSTSGNEQFF.

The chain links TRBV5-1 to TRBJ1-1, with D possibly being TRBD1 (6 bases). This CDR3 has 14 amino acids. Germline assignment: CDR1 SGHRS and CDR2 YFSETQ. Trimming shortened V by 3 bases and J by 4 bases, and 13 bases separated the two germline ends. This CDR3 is CASSWAGASTEAFF. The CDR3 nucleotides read TGCGCCAGCAGCTGGGCGGGGGCGAGCACTGAAGCTTTCTTT.

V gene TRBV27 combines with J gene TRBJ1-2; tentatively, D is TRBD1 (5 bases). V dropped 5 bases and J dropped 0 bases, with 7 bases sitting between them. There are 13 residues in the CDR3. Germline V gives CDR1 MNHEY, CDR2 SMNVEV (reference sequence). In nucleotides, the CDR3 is TGTGCCAGCAGTGACAGTCCTAACTATGGCTACACCTTC. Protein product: CASSDSPNYGYTF.

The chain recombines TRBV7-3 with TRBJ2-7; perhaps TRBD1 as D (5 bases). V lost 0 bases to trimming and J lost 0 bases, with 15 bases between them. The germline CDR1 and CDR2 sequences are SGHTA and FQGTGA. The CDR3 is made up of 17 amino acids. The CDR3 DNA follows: TGTGCCAGCAGCTTAACCCCTACAGGACCCCGCTCCTACGAGCAGTACTTC. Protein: CASSLTPTGPRSYEQYF.

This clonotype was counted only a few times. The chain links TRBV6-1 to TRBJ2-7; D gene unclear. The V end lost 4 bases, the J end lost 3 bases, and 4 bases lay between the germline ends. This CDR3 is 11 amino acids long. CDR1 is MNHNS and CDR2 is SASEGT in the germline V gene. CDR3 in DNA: TGTGCCAGCAGTGCTATCTACGAGCAGTACTTC. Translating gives CASSAIYEQYF.

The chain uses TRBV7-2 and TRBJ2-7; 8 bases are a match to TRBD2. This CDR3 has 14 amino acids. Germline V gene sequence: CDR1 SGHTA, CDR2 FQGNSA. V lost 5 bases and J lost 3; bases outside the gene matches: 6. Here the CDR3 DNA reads TGTGCCAGCAGCACCGGGACTAGGGGCTACGAGCAGTACTTC. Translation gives CASSTGTRGYEQYF.

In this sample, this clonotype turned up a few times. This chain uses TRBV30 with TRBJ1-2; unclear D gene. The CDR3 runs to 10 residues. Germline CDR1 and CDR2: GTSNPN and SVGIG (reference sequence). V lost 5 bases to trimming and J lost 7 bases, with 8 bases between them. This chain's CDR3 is CAWWRFGYTF. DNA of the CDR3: TGTGCCTGGTGGAGATTTGGCTACACCTTC.

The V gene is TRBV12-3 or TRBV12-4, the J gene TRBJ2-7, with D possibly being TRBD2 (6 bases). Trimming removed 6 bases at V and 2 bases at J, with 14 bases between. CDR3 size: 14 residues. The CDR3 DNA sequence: TGTGCCAGCAGCCGAAGGGACTTGCCCTACGAGCAGTACTTC. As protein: CASSRRDLPYEQYF.

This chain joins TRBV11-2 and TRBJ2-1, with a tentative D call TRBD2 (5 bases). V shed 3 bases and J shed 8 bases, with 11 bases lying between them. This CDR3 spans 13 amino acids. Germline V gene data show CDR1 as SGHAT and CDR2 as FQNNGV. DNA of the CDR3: TGTGCCAGCAGCTTGACCCCCGGGGATGAGCAGTTCTTC. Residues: CASSLTPGDEQFF.

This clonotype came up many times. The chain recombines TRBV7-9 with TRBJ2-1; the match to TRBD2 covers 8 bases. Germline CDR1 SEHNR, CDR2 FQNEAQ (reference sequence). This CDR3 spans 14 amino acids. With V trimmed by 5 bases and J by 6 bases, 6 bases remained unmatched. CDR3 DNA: TGTGCCAGCAGCCCGAAACGGGGGGGCAATGAGCAGTTCTTC. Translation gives CASSPKRGGNEQFF.

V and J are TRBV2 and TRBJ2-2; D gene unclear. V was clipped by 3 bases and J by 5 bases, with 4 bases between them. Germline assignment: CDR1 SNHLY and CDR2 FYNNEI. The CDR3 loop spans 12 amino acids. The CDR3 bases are TGTGCCAGCAGTGAGGGGACCGGGGAGCTGTTTTTT. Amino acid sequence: CASSEGTGELFF.

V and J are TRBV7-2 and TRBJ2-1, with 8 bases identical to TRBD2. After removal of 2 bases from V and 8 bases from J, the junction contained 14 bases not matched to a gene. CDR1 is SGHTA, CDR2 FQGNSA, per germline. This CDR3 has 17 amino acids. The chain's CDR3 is CASSLIGGARRSDEQFF. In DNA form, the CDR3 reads TGTGCCAGCAGCTTAATCGGGGGGGCCAGGCGCTCCGATGAGCAGTTCTTC.

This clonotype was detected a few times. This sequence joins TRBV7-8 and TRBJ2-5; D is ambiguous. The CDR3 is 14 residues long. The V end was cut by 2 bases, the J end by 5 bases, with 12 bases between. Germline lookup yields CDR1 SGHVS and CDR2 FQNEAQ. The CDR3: CASSLLVTGETQYF. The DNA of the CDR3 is TGTGCCAGCAGCTTACTAGTAACTGGTGAGACCCAGTACTTC. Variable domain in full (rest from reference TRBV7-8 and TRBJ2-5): GAGVSQSPRYKVAKRGQDVALRCDPISGHVSLFWYQQALGQGPEFLTYFQNEAQLDKSGLPSDRFFAERPEGSVSTLKIQRTQQEDSAVYLCASSLLVTGETQYFGPGTRLLVL.

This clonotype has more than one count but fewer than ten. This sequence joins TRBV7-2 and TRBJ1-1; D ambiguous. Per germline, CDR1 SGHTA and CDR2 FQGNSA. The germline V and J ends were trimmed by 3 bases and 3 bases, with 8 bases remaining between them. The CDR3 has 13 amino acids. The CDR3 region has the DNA TGTGCCAGCAGCTTCCGAGAGTACACTGAAGCTTTCTTT. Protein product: CASSFREYTEAFF.

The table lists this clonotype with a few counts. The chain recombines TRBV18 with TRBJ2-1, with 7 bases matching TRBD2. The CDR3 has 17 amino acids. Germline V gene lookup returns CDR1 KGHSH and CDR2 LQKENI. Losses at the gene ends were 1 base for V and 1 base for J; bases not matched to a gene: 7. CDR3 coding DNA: TGTGCCAGCTCACCACTCGCGGGGGAGACGTCCTACAATGAGCAGTTCTTC. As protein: CASSPLAGETSYNEQFF.

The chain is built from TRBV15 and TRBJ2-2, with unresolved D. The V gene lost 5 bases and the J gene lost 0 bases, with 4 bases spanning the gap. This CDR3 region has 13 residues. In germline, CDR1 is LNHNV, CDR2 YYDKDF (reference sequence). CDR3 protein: CATSLSNTGELFF. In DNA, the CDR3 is TGTGCCACCAGCTTGTCGAACACCGGGGAGCTGTTTTTT.

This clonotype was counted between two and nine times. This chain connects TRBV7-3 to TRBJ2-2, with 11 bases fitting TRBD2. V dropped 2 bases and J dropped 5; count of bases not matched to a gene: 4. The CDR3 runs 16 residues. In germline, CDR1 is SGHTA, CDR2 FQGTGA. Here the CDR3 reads CASSLSPSGRTGELFF. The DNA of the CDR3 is TGTGCCAGCAGCTTATCCCCTAGCGGGAGGACCGGGGAGCTGTTTTTT.

This chain's CDR3 is CASSLQPAPDSPLHF. DNA for the CDR3: TGTGCCAGCAGTCTCCAACCCGCGCCGGATTCACCCCTCCACTTT. The chain uses TRBV6-5 and TRBJ1-6; D gene unclear. Germline CDR1 is MNHEY and CDR2 is SVGAGI. CDR3 length equals 15 residues. V lost 5 bases to trimming and J lost 8 bases, with 16 bases between them.

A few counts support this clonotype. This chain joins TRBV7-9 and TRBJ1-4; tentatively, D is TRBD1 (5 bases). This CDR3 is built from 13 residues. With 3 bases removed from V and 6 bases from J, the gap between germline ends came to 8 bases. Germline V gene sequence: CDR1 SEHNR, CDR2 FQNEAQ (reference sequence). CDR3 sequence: CASSLGRDEKLFF. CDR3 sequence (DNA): TGTGCCAGCAGCTTGGGCAGGGATGAAAAACTGTTTTTT.

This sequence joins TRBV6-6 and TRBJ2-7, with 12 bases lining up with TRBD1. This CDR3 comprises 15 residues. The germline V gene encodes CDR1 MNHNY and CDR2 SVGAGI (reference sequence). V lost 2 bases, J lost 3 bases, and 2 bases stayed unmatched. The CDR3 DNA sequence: TGTGCCAGCAGTTACAGGGACAGGGGGCGCTACGAGCAGTACTTC. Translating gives CASSYRDRGRYEQYF.

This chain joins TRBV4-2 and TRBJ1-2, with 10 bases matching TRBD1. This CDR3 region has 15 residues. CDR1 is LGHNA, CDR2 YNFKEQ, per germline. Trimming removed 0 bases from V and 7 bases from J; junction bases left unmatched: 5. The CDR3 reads CASSQDWTGGLGYTF. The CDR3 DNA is TGTGCCAGCAGCCAAGACTGGACAGGGGGACTTGGCTACACCTTC.

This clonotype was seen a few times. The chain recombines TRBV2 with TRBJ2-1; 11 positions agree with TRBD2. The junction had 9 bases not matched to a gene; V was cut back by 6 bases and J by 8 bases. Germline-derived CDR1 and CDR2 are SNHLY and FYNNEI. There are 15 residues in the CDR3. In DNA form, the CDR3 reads TGTGCCAGCAGGGCCACTAGCGGGGGTCAAGATGAGCAGTTCTTC. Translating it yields CASRATSGGQDEQFF.

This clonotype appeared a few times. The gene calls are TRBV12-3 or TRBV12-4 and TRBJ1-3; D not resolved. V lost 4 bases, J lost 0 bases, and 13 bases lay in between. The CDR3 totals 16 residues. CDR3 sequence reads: CASSSPGTHSGNTIYF. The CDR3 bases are TGTGCCAGCAGTTCCCCCGGCACCCACTCTGGAAACACCATATATTTT.

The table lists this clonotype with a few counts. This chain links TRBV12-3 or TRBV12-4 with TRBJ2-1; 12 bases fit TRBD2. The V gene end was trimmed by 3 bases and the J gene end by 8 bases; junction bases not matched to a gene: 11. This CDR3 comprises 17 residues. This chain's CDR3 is CASSFSLAGGPKDEQFF. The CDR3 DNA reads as TGTGCCAGCAGTTTTTCCCTAGCGGGAGGGCCTAAGGATGAGCAGTTCTTC.

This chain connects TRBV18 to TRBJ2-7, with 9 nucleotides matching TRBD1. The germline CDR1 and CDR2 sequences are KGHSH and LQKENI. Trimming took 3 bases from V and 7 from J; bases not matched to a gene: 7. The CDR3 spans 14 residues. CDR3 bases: TGTGCCAGCTCACCTCTTGGACAGGGGAGAGAGCAGTACTTC. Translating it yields CASSPLGQGREQYF.

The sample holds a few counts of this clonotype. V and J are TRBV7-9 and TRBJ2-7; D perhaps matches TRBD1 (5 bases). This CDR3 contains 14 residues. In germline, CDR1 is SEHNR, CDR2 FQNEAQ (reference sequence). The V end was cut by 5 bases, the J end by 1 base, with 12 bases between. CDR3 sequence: CASSPGAGSYEQYF. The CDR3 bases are TGTGCCAGCAGCCCTGGTGCAGGGTCCTACGAGCAGTACTTC.

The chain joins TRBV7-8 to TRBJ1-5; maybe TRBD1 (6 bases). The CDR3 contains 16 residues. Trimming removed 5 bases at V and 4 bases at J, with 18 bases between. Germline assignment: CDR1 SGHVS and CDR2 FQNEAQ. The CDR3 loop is CASSPPGTRLNQPQHF. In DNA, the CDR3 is TGTGCCAGCAGCCCACCCGGGACAAGGCTTAATCAGCCCCAGCATTTT.

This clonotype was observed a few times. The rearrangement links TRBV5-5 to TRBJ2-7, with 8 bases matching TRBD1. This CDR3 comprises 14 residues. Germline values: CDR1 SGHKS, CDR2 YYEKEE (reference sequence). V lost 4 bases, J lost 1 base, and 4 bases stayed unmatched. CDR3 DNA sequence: TGTGCCAGCAGCCTAGGACAGGGTTCCTACGAGCAGTACTTC. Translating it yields CASSLGQGSYEQYF. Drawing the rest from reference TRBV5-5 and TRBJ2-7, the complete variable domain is DAGVTQSPTHLIKTRGQQVTLRCSPISGHKSVSWYQQVLGQGPQFIFQYYEKEERGRGNFPDRFSARQFPNYSSELNVNALLLGDSALYLCASSLGQGSYEQYFGPGTRLTVT.